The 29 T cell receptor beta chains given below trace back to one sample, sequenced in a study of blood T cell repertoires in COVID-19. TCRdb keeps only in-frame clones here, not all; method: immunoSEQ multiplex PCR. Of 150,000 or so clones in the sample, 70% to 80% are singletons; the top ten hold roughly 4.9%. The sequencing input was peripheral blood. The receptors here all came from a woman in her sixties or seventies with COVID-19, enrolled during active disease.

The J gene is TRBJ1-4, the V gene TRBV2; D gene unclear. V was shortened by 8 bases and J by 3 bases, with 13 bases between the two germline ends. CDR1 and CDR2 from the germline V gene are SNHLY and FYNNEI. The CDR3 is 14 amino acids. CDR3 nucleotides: TGTGCCAGCCGTCGGACTGTCTCTAATGAAAAACTGTTTTTT. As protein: CASRRTVSNEKLFF.

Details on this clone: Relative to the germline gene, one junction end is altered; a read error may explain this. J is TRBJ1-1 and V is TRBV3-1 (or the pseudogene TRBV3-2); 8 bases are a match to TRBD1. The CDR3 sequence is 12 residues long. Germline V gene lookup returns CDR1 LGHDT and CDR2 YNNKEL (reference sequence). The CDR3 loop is CASSYYGTGDVF. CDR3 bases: TGTGCCAGCAGCTACTACGGGACAGGAGACGTCTTT.

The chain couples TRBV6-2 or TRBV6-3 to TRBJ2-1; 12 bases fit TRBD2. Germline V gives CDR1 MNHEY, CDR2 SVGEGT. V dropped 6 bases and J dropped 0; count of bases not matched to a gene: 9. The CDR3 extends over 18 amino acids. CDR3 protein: CASSPRTSGASSYNEQFF. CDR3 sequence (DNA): TGTGCCAGCAGCCCTAGGACTAGCGGGGCGAGCTCCTACAATGAGCAGTTCTTC.

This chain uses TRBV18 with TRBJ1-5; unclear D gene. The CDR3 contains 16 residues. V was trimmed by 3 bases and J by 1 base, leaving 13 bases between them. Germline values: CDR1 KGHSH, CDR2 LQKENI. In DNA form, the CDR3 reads TGTGCCAGCTCACCCGCGGGAAAAGGAAGCAATCAGCCCCAGCATTTT. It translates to CASSPAGKGSNQPQHF.

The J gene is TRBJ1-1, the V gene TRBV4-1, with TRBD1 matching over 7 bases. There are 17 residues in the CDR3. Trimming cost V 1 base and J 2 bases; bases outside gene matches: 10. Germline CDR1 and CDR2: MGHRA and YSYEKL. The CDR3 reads CASSQVDRESTNTEAFF. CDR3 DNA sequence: TGCGCCAGCAGCCAAGTCGACAGGGAGAGTACAAACACTGAAGCTTTCTTT.

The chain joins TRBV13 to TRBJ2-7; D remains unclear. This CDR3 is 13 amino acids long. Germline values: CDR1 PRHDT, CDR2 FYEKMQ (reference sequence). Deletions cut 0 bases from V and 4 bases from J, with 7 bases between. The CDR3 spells CASSLGQRYEQYF. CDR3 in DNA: TGTGCCAGCAGCTTAGGACAGAGATACGAGCAGTACTTC. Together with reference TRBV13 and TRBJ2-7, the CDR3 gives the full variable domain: AAGVIQSPRHLIKEKRETATLKCYPIPRHDTVYWYQQGPGQDPQFLISFYEKMQSDKGSIPDRFSAQQFSDYHSELNMSSLELGDSALYFCASSLGQRYEQYFGPGTRLTVT.

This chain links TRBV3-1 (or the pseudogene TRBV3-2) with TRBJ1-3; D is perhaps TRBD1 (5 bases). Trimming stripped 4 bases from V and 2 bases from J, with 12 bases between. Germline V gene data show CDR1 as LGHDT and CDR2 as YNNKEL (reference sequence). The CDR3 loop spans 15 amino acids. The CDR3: CASSLRGTPGNTIYF. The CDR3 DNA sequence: TGTGCCAGCAGCCTACGGGGGACTCCTGGAAACACCATATATTTT.

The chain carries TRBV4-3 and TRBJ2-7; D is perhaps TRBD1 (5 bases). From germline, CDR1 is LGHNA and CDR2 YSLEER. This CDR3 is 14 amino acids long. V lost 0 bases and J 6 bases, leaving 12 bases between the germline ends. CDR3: CASSQDQGKGEQYF. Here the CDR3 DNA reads TGCGCCAGCAGCCAAGACCAGGGTAAGGGCGAGCAGTACTTC.

CDR3 loop: CASSLGRDYEQYF. The DNA of the CDR3 is TGTGCCAGCAGCTTAGGTCGGGACTACGAGCAGTACTTC. V gene TRBV7-2 combines with J gene TRBJ2-7; possibly TRBD2 for D (5 bases). The V gene's germline CDR1 is SGHTA and CDR2 FQGNSA. Trimming took 1 base from V and 3 from J, leaving 7 bases between them. The CDR3 sequence is 13 residues long.

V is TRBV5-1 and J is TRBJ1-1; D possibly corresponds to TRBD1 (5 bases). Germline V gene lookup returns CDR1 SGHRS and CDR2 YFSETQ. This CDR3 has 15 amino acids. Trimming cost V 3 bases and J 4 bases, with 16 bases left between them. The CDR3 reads CASSSGGREATEAFF. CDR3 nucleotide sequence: TGCGCCAGCAGCTCGGGAGGCAGGGAAGCCACTGAAGCTTTCTTT.

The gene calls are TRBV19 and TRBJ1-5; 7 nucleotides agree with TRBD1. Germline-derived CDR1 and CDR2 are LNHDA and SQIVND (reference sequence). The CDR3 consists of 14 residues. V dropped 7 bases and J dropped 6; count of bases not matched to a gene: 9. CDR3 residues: CASNRQGAVQPQHF. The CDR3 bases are TGTGCCAGTAATCGACAGGGAGCGGTTCAGCCCCAGCATTTT. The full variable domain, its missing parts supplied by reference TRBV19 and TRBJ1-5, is DGGITQSPKYLFRKEGQNVTLSCEQNLNHDAMYWYRQDPGQGLRLIYYSQIVNDFQKGDIAEGYSVSREKKESFPLTVTSAQKNPTAFYLCASNRQGAVQPQHFGDGTRLSIL.

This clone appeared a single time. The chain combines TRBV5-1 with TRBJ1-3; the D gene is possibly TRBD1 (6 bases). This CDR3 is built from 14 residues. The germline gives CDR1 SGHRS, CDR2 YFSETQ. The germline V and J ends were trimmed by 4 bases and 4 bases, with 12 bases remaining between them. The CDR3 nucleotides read TGCGCCAGCAGCCAGGGACACATCGGAAACACCATATATTTT. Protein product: CASSQGHIGNTIYF.

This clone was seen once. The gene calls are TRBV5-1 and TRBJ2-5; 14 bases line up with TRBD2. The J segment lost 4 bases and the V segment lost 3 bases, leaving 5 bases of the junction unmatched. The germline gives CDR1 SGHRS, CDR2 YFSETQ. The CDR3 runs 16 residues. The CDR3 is CASSSGLAGGAETQYF. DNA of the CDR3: TGCGCCAGCAGCTCCGGACTAGCGGGGGGTGCAGAGACCCAGTACTTC.

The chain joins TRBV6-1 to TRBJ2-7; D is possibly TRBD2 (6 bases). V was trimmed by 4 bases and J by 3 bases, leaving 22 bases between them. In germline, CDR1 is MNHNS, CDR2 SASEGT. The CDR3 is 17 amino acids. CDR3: CASSGPRGTYTYYEQYF. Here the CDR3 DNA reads TGTGCCAGCAGTGGTCCTCGGGGGACCTACACCTACTACGAGCAGTACTTC.

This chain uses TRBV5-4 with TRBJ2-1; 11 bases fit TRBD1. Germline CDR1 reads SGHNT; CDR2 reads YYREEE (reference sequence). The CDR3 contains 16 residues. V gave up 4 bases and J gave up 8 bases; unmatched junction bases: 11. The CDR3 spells CASSPKGTGGTYEQFF. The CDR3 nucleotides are TGTGCCAGCAGCCCAAAGGGGACAGGGGGGACATATGAGCAGTTCTTC.

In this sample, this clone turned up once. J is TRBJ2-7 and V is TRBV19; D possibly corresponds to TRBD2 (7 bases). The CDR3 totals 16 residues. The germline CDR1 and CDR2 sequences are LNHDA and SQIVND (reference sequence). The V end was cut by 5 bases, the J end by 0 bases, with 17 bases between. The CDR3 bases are TGTGCCAGTAGTGGGGGGGCCAGCGGGGTCTCCTACGAGCAGTACTTC. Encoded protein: CASSGGASGVSYEQYF.

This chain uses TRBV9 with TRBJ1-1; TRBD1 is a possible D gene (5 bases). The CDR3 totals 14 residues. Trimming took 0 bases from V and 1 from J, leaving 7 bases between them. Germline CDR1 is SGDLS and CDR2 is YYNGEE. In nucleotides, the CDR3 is TGTGCCAGCAGCGTAGAGGGGCGGAACACTGAAGCTTTCTTT. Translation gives CASSVEGRNTEAFF.

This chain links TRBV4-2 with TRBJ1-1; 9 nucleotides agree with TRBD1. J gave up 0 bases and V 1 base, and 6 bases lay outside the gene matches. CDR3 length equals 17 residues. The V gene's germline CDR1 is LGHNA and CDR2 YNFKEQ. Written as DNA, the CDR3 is TGTGCCAGCAGCCAAGGCAGGACAGGGGCCCTGAACACTGAAGCTTTCTTT. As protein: CASSQGRTGALNTEAFF.

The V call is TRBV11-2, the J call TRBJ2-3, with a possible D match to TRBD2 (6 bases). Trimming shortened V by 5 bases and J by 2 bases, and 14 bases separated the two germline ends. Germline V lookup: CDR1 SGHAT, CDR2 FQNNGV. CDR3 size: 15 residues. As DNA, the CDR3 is TGTGCCAGCAGCCCCCCAGGGAGGCTCACAGATACGCAGTATTTT. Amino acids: CASSPPGRLTDTQYF.

Here the CDR3 DNA reads TGTGCCACCAGTGATCTCACTAGCGGGGTTACAGATACGCAGTATTTT. The encoded protein is CATSDLTSGVTDTQYF. V usage is TRBV24-1 and J usage is TRBJ2-3; 10 nucleotides match TRBD2. V lost 3 bases to trimming and J lost 3 bases; unmatched junction nucleotides: 5. There are 16 residues in the CDR3. The germline V gene has CDR1 KGHDR and CDR2 SFDVKD.

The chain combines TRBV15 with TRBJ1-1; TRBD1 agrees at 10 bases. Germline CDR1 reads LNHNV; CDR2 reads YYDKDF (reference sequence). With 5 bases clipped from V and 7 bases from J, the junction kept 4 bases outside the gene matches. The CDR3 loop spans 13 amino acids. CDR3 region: CATSRTGGFEAFF. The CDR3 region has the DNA TGTGCCACCAGCCGGACAGGGGGGTTTGAAGCTTTCTTT.

The CDR3 loop is CASSRGQLTTNEKLFF. The CDR3 region has the DNA TGTGCCAGCAGCCGGGGACAGCTTACAACTAATGAAAAACTGTTTTTT. The chain carries TRBV3-1 (or the pseudogene TRBV3-2) and TRBJ1-4; 7 positions match TRBD1. Germline V gene data show CDR1 as LGHDT and CDR2 as YNNKEL (reference sequence). Trimming removed 4 bases from V and 0 bases from J; junction bases left unmatched: 5. The CDR3 extends over 16 amino acids.

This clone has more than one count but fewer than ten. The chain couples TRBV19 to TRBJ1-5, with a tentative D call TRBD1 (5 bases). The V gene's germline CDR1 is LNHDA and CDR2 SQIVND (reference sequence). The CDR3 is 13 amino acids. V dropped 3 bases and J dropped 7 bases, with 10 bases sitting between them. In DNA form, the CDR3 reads TGTGCCAGTAGTATGGAGGGGATCCAGCCCCAGCATTTT. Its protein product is CASSMEGIQPQHF.

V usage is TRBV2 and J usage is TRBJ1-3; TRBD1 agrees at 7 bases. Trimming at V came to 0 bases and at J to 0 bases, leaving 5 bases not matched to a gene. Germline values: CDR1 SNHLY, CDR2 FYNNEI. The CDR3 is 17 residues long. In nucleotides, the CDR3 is TGTGCCAGCAGTGAAGCGGACAGGCCAAGCTCTGGAAACACCATATATTTT. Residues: CASSEADRPSSGNTIYF.

DNA for the CDR3: TGTGCCAGCAGCCAAGGCGGTGCGGGCTACGAGCAGTACTTC. This translates into CASSQGGAGYEQYF. V is TRBV3-1 (or the pseudogene TRBV3-2) and J is TRBJ2-7; a weak D match, TRBD2 (5 bases). V lost 1 base and J lost 3, with 10 bases in between. The germline V gene encodes CDR1 LGHDT and CDR2 YNNKEL (reference sequence). This CDR3 comprises 14 residues.

CDR3 DNA: TGTGCCATCAGTGAGCGAACCGGGACAGGGGCCGGGACTAGAAACGAGCAGTACTTC. This translates into CAISERTGTGAGTRNEQYF. V is TRBV10-3 and J is TRBJ2-7; TRBD1 matches at 10 bases. The germline V gene has CDR1 ENHRY and CDR2 SYGVKD. The CDR3 has 19 residues. V lost 2 bases to trimming and J lost 5 bases; unmatched junction nucleotides: 18.

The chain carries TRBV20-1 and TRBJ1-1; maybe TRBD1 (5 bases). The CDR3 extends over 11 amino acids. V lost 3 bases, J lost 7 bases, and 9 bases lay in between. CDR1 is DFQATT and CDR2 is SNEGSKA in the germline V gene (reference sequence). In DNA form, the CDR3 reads TGCAGTGCTAGGAACAGGAGTGAAGCTTTCTTT. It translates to CSARNRSEAFF.

CDR3 nucleotides: TGTGCCAGCAGCTTAGTCGGACAGGTGACTAATGAAAAACTGTTTTTT. It encodes CASSLVGQVTNEKLFF. The chain combines TRBV7-2 with TRBJ1-4, with 7 bases aligning to TRBD1. The CDR3 totals 16 residues. Looked up from germline, CDR1 is SGHTA and CDR2 is FQGNSA. V gave up 1 base and J gave up 2 bases; unmatched junction bases: 4.

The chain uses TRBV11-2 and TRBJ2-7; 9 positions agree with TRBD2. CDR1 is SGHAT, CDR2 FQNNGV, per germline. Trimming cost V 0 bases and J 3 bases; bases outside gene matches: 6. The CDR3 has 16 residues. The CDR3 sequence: CASSLDLSGGSYEQYF. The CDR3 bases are TGTGCCAGCAGCTTAGATTTGAGCGGGGGGAGCTACGAGCAGTACTTC.